Each of the 6 T cell receptor beta chains below was sequenced from the same sample in a study of cytomegalovirus exposure and HLA in healthy donors. This table comes from immunoSEQ multiplex PCR, and its TCRdb copy is limited to in-frame clones, with some not included. The sample contains 150,000 or so clones, around 81% of which appear only once. The sample taken for sequencing was PBMCs. The source is a man aged 25-40 years in good health and CMV-seropositive.

The chain links TRBV5-5 to TRBJ2-7; 8 bases match TRBD1. Per the germline V gene, CDR1 is SGHKS and CDR2 is YYEKEE (reference sequence). CDR3 length: 14 amino acids. V lost 4 bases, J lost 2 bases, and 5 bases stayed unmatched. CDR3 protein: CASSQATGAYEQYF. For the CDR3, the DNA is TGTGCCAGCAGCCAGGCGACAGGGGCCTACGAGCAGTACTTC.

The genes are TRBV5-5 and TRBJ2-5; D is unresolved. The CDR3 is 13 residues long. Trimming left V 2 bases short and J 5 bases short, with 10 bases between. Germline-derived CDR1 and CDR2 are SGHKS and YYEKEE (reference sequence). DNA for the CDR3: TGTGCCAGCAGCTTAGTAACAATCGAGACCCAGTACTTC. This codes for CASSLVTIETQYF. The whole variable domain, filled in from reference TRBV5-5 and TRBJ2-5, reads DAGVTQSPTHLIKTRGQQVTLRCSPISGHKSVSWYQQVLGQGPQFIFQYYEKEERGRGNFPDRFSARQFPNYSSELNVNALLLGDSALYLCASSLVTIETQYFGPGTRLLVL.

The chain links TRBV27 to TRBJ2-1, with D possibly TRBD1 on 6 matching bases. This CDR3 region has 16 residues. From germline, CDR1 is MNHEY and CDR2 SMNVEV (reference sequence). Trimming took off 3 bases at V and 2 bases at J, with 14 bases between the two ends. The CDR3 coding sequence is TGTGCCAGCAGTTTGGGCCCAGGGGAGCCCTACAATGAGCAGTTCTTC. This encodes CASSLGPGEPYNEQFF.

This chain uses TRBV9 with TRBJ2-5, with D possibly being TRBD1 (5 bases). The CDR3 extends over 13 amino acids. V lost 4 bases, J lost 5 bases, and 12 bases lay in between. Germline CDR1 is SGDLS and CDR2 is YYNGEE. The CDR3 DNA follows: TGTGCCAGCAGCCCCCAGGGTTTCGAGACCCAGTACTTC. It encodes CASSPQGFETQYF.

The chain employs TRBV12-2 and TRBJ2-7; the D call of TRBD2 is as the table states it, not checked on the DNA. TRBV12-2 is termed a pseudogene. The CDR3 length is 17 residues. CDR3 bases: TGTGCAAGTCGCCCGGCGGGAGGGCTTTTTTCATCCTACGAGCAGTACTTC. It specifies CASRPAGGLFSSYEQYF.

The chain is built from TRBV5-8 and TRBJ2-7, with TRBD1 as a possible D gene (6 bases). Germline lookup yields CDR1 SGHTS and CDR2 YDEGEE. CDR3 length equals 15 residues. The V end lost 0 bases, the J end lost 2 bases, and 12 bases lay between the germline ends. CDR3: CASSLVRGTAYEQYF. The DNA of the CDR3 is TGTGCCAGCAGCTTGGTCAGGGGCACAGCCTACGAGCAGTACTTC.